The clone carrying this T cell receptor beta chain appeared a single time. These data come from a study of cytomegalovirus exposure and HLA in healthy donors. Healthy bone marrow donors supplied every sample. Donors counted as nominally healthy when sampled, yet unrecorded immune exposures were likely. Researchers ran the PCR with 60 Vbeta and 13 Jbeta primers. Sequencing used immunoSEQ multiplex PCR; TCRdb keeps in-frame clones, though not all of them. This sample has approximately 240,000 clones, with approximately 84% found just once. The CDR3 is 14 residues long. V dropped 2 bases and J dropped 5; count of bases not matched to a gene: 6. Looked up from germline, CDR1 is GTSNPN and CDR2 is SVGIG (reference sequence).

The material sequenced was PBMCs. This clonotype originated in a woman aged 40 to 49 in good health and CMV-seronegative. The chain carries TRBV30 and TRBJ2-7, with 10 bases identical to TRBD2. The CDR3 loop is CAWSFSGGADEQYF. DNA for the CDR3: TGTGCCTGGAGTTTCAGCGGGGGGGCCGACGAGCAGTACTTC.